The 5 T cell receptor beta chains below were found in one sample sequenced in a study of blood T cell repertoires in COVID-19. Sequenced by immunoSEQ multiplex PCR; TCRdb stores in-frame clones only, minus some. The table lists more than 95,000 clones, about 80% of them singletons. Sample: peripheral blood. All receptors derive from a man in his 60s with acute or convalescent COVID-19.

This rearrangement joins TRBV7-2 to TRBJ1-1; D is uncertain. CDR1 is SGHTA, CDR2 FQGNSA, per germline. Trimming pared 3 bases from V and 0 bases from J, leaving 5 bases between. The CDR3 has 13 residues. The CDR3 reads CASSFTLNTEAFF. The CDR3, as DNA: TGTGCCAGCAGCTTTACTCTGAACACTGAAGCTTTCTTT. The full variable domain, completed using reference TRBV7-2 and TRBJ1-1, is GAGVSQSPSNKVTEKGKDVELRCDPISGHTALYWYRQSLGQGLEFLIYFQGNSAPDKSGLPSDRFSAERTGGSVSTLTIQRTQQEDSAVYLCASSFTLNTEAFFGQGTRLTVV.

The rearrangement uses TRBV10-3 and TRBJ2-1, with D possibly being TRBD2 (6 bases). Deletions cut 10 bases from V and 1 base from J, with 11 bases between. Germline loops: CDR1 ENHRY, CDR2 SYGVKD. The CDR3 consists of 13 residues. The CDR3 nucleotides are TGTGCCACCACGGGAGCTTCCTACAATGAGCAGTTCTTC. Encoded protein: CATTGASYNEQFF.

The genes are TRBV10-3 and TRBJ2-1; D perhaps matches TRBD1 (6 bases). Germline V gene lookup returns CDR1 ENHRY and CDR2 SYGVKD. The length of the CDR3 is 13 residues. The V gene lost 8 bases and the J gene lost 8 bases, with 16 bases spanning the gap. This CDR3 is CAIVPGQGYEQFF. CDR3 nucleotide sequence: TGTGCCATCGTCCCGGGACAAGGGTATGAGCAGTTCTTC.

The V gene is TRBV18, the J gene TRBJ1-1; 7 bases map to TRBD1. Germline CDR1 KGHSH, CDR2 LQKENI. V was clipped by 3 bases and J by 5 bases; unmatched bases: 9. The CDR3 loop spans 15 amino acids. In DNA, the CDR3 is TGTGCCAGCTCACCGGGCGACAGGGTGATTACTGAAGCTTTCTTT. It specifies CASSPGDRVITEAFF.

This rearrangement joins TRBV7-2 to TRBJ2-5, with D tentatively TRBD2 (6 bases). Trimming took off 10 bases at V and 4 bases at J, with 16 bases between the two ends. The length of the CDR3 is 13 residues. Per germline, CDR1 SGHTA and CDR2 FQGNSA. The CDR3 protein is CATSAGILETQYF. The DNA for the CDR3 is TGTGCCACTAGCGCGGGGATTTTAGAGACCCAGTACTTC.